Each of the 28 T cell receptor beta chains below was sequenced from the same sample in a study of resident and recirculating memory T cells in vitiligo. The table came from immunoSEQ multiplex PCR; TCRdb's copy has only in-frame clones and leaves some out. This table holds 70,000 to 75,000 clones, 90% to 95% found once. Source material: blood. These receptors were taken from a male donor with vitiligo.

V gene TRBV5-8 combines with J gene TRBJ2-2; TRBD1 matches 7 bases. V shed 4 bases and J 4 bases; nucleotides not matched to a gene: 7. The CDR3 has 15 amino acids. CDR1 is SGHTS and CDR2 is YDEGEE in the germline V gene. Here the CDR3 reads CASSPTGDRTGELFF. The CDR3 nucleotides read TGTGCCAGCAGCCCCACAGGGGACCGCACCGGGGAGCTGTTTTTT.

The gene calls are TRBV7-9 and TRBJ1-5, with TRBD1 as a possible D gene (5 bases). The CDR3 extends over 13 amino acids. The ends were cut back, 2 bases at V and 7 bases at J, with 9 bases in the middle. Germline V gene data show CDR1 as SEHNR and CDR2 as FQNEAQ (reference sequence). The CDR3 nucleotides read TGTGCCAGCAGCTTACAGGGTACACAGCCCCAGCATTTT. The encoded protein is CASSLQGTQPQHF.

The chain couples TRBV9 to TRBJ2-7, with D unresolved. V was clipped by 2 bases and J by 0 bases, with 6 bases between them. Germline CDR1 SGDLS, CDR2 YYNGEE. The CDR3 spans 13 residues. CDR3 loop: CASSVGPSYEQYF. In nucleotides, the CDR3 is TGTGCCAGCAGCGTTGGCCCCTCCTACGAGCAGTACTTC. Using reference TRBV9 and TRBJ2-7 for the parts outside the CDR3, the full variable domain is DSGVTQTPKHLITATGQRVTLRCSPRSGDLSVYWYQQSLDQGLQFLIQYYNGEERAKGNILERFSAQQFPDLHSELNLSSLELGDSALYFCASSVGPSYEQYFGPGTRLTVT.

The J gene is TRBJ1-1, the V gene TRBV7-3, with D possibly matching TRBD1 (6 bases). V shed 5 bases and J shed 5 bases, with 15 bases lying between them. CDR3 length: 14 amino acids. Germline values: CDR1 SGHTA, CDR2 FQGTGA. The CDR3 nucleotides are TGTGCCAGCAGCCAGCAGGGGCCGGGGACTGAAGCTTTCTTT. Protein product: CASSQQGPGTEAFF.

This clone was seen just once. The gene calls are TRBV4-3 and TRBJ2-6; D perhaps matches TRBD1 (6 bases). CDR3 length equals 18 residues. Trimming removed 4 bases from V and 0 bases from J, with 16 bases in between. The germline V gene has CDR1 LGHNA and CDR2 YSLEER. CDR3 protein: CASSPSPDRSSGANVLTF. In DNA, the CDR3 is TGCGCCAGCAGCCCCTCGCCTGACAGGAGCTCTGGGGCCAACGTCCTGACTTTC.

The chain combines TRBV4-3 with TRBJ1-6, with 7 positions matching TRBD1. CDR3 size: 14 residues. V lost 1 base, J lost 7 bases, and 1 base stayed unmatched. The germline gives CDR1 LGHNA, CDR2 YSLEER. CDR3 nucleotide sequence: TGCGCCAGCAGCCAAGGGGACAGAAATTCACCCCTCCACTTT. Amino acids: CASSQGDRNSPLHF.

The chain links TRBV28 to TRBJ1-1, with 7 nucleotides matching TRBD1. Germline CDR1 reads MDHEN; CDR2 reads SYDVKM. The CDR3 is made up of 17 amino acids. J lost 1 base, V lost 3 bases, and 11 bases had no gene match. The CDR3 coding sequence is TGTGCCAGCAGTTTCCTCCCTACAGGGGCGGGGAACACTGAAGCTTTCTTT. Translation: CASSFLPTGAGNTEAFF.

The rearrangement uses TRBV9 and TRBJ1-2; 8 bases fit TRBD1. The CDR3 spans 14 residues. Trimming took 5 bases from V and 4 from J; bases not matched to a gene: 7. Per the germline V gene, CDR1 is SGDLS and CDR2 is YYNGEE. The CDR3 spells CASSFRGQSYGYTF. In DNA, the CDR3 is TGTGCCAGCAGTTTCAGGGGGCAGAGCTATGGCTACACCTTC.

This chain joins TRBV6-5 and TRBJ2-1, with TRBD2 matching over 9 bases. With 0 bases clipped from V and 4 bases from J, the junction kept 4 bases outside the gene matches. The CDR3 is made up of 16 amino acids. Looked up from germline, CDR1 is MNHEY and CDR2 is SVGAGI. The CDR3 DNA reads TGTGCCAGCAGTTACTCCCCTAGCGGGGTATACAATGAGCAGTTCTTC. Translated: CASSYSPSGVYNEQFF.

V usage is TRBV5-5 and J usage is TRBJ1-5; D gene ambiguous. Germline loops: CDR1 SGHKS, CDR2 YYEKEE (reference sequence). The ends were cut back, 2 bases at V and 0 bases at J, with 12 bases in the middle. The CDR3 runs to 16 residues. CDR3 nucleotide sequence: TGTGCCAGCAGCTTCCTCCGCGTGATTAGCAATCAGCCCCAGCATTTT. Residues: CASSFLRVISNQPQHF. Looking up the rest from reference TRBV5-5 and TRBJ1-5 gives the full variable domain: DAGVTQSPTHLIKTRGQQVTLRCSPISGHKSVSWYQQVLGQGPQFIFQYYEKEERGRGNFPDRFSARQFPNYSSELNVNALLLGDSALYLCASSFLRVISNQPQHFGDGTRLSIL.

This chain links TRBV5-8 with TRBJ1-4; D unresolved. Germline V gives CDR1 SGHTS, CDR2 YDEGEE. The CDR3 contains 13 residues. The V and J ends lost 4 bases and 8 bases respectively, with 12 bases between them. The CDR3 reads CASSLLGREKLFF. As DNA, the CDR3 is TGTGCCAGCAGCCTTCTGGGGAGGGAAAAACTGTTTTTT.

Points on this clone: The sample contains more than one DNA sequence encoding this CDR3. The rearrangement uses TRBV18 and TRBJ2-1; D possibly corresponds to TRBD1 (6 bases). V dropped 6 bases and J dropped 7 bases, with 13 bases sitting between them. CDR3 length: 13 residues. Germline V CDR1 and CDR2: KGHSH, LQKENI. CDR3 DNA sequence: TGTGCCAGCTCCCCTCGGCAGGGGAATGAGCAGTTCTTC. It codes for CASSPRQGNEQFF. Variable domain in full (rest from reference TRBV18 and TRBJ2-1): NAGVMQNPRHLVRRRGQEARLRCSPMKGHSHVYWYRQLPEEGLKFMVYLQKENIIDESGMPKERFSAEFPKEGPSILRIQQVVRGDSAAYFCASSPRQGNEQFFGPGTRLTVL.

The chain uses TRBV7-9 and TRBJ2-6, with D tentatively TRBD1 (6 bases). CDR1 is SEHNR, CDR2 FQNEAQ, per germline (reference sequence). The V end lost 3 bases, the J end lost 0 bases, and 6 bases lay between the germline ends. This CDR3 comprises 15 residues. CDR3 amino acids: CASSFRGSGANVLTF. For the CDR3, the DNA is TGTGCCAGCAGCTTCAGGGGCTCTGGGGCCAACGTCCTGACTTTC.

This chain uses TRBV2 with TRBJ1-1, with TRBD1 as a possible D gene (6 bases). This CDR3 has 16 residues. V dropped 5 bases and J dropped 4 bases, with 20 bases sitting between them. Germline values: CDR1 SNHLY, CDR2 FYNNEI. This CDR3 is CASSPEGRVGGTEAFF. The CDR3 region has the DNA TGTGCCAGCAGTCCCGAAGGGAGGGTAGGGGGCACTGAAGCTTTCTTT. The full variable domain, in which reference TRBV2 and TRBJ1-1 provide the parts outside the CDR3, is EPEVTQTPSHQVTQMGQEVILRCVPISNHLYFYWYRQILGQKVEFLVSFYNNEISEKSEIFDDQFSVERPDGSNFTLKIRSTKLEDSAMYFCASSPEGRVGGTEAFFGQGTRLTVV.

The rearrangement joins TRBV19 to TRBJ1-2; D is ambiguous. Germline CDR1 reads LNHDA; CDR2 reads SQIVND (reference sequence). V dropped 7 bases and J dropped 3 bases, with 6 bases sitting between them. The CDR3 contains 11 residues. The CDR3 DNA sequence: TGTGCCAGTACGCTACACTATGGCTACACCTTC. Translated, it gives CASTLHYGYTF.

This chain connects TRBV7-9 to TRBJ2-1; TRBD2 might be the D (5 bases). Trimming pared 8 bases from V and 7 bases from J, leaving 12 bases between. Germline values: CDR1 SEHNR, CDR2 FQNEAQ (reference sequence). This CDR3 comprises 12 residues. CDR3 region: CASGPRVNEQFF. CDR3 DNA: TGTGCCAGCGGCCCGAGGGTGAATGAGCAGTTCTTC. The whole variable domain, filled in from reference TRBV7-9 and TRBJ2-1, reads DTGVSQNPRHKITKRGQNVTFRCDPISEHNRLYWYRQTLGQGPEFLTYFQNEAQLEKSRLLSDRFSAERPKGSFSTLEIQRTEQGDSAMYLCASGPRVNEQFFGPGTRLTVL.

J is TRBJ1-1 and V is TRBV6-5; 7 bases fit TRBD1. The ends lost 2 bases at V and 2 bases at J; junction bases unmatched: 2. This CDR3 spans 14 amino acids. Germline CDR1 and CDR2: MNHEY and SVGAGI. CDR3 loop: CASSYTGANTEAFF. The CDR3, as DNA: TGTGCCAGCAGTTACACAGGGGCCAACACTGAAGCTTTCTTT.

The chain recombines TRBV9 with TRBJ2-1; D may be TRBD2 (5 bases). Germline V gives CDR1 SGDLS, CDR2 YYNGEE. V dropped 5 bases and J dropped 0 bases, with 12 bases sitting between them. The CDR3 contains 15 residues. The CDR3 region has the DNA TGTGCCAGCAGAGGTACGGGGAGCTCCTACAATGAGCAGTTCTTC. Amino acid sequence: CASRGTGSSYNEQFF.

The chain joins TRBV14 to TRBJ1-2; possible D gene TRBD1, 6 bases. Germline V gene data show CDR1 as SGHDN and CDR2 as FVKESK. CDR3 length equals 14 residues. Trimming took off 3 bases at V and 5 bases at J, with 13 bases between the two ends. The CDR3 nucleotides read TGTGCCAGCAGCCAGGGCAGGGGCGCGTATGGCTACACCTTC. Translated: CASSQGRGAYGYTF.

The chain couples TRBV11-2 to TRBJ2-5; possible D gene TRBD1, 6 bases. This CDR3 comprises 14 residues. The germline V gene has CDR1 SGHAT and CDR2 FQNNGV. Trimming removed 5 bases at V and 5 bases at J, with 15 bases between. The CDR3 here is CASSQGQGSETQYF. DNA for the CDR3: TGTGCCAGCAGCCAGGGGCAGGGTAGCGAGACCCAGTACTTC.

This chain connects TRBV29-1 to TRBJ1-1, with D uncertain. The CDR3 sequence is 11 residues long. V was trimmed by 7 bases and J by 11 bases, leaving 17 bases between them. Germline-derived CDR1 and CDR2 are SQVTM and ANQGSEA. The CDR3 region is CSGRETDKAFF. The CDR3 nucleotides are TGCAGCGGCCGCGAAACAGATAAGGCTTTCTTT.

DNA for the CDR3: TGCGCCAGCAGCCAAGATGGACTAGCGGGGGGGCGGAATGAGCAGTTCTTC. It translates to CASSQDGLAGGRNEQFF. The chain is built from TRBV4-3 and TRBJ2-1, with 15 bases matching TRBD2. Germline trimming cut 0 bases from V and 7 bases from J; bases unmatched to any gene: 4. Germline values: CDR1 LGHNA, CDR2 YSLEER. CDR3 length equals 17 residues.

There are a few counts of this clone. J is TRBJ2-7 and V is TRBV10-3, with D hard to call. The CDR3 is 11 amino acids. The V and J ends lost 4 bases and 3 bases respectively, with 4 bases between them. The germline CDR1 and CDR2 sequences are ENHRY and SYGVKD. Written as DNA, the CDR3 is TGTGCCATCAGTGCCAACTACGAGCAGTACTTC. It translates to CAISANYEQYF.

V and J are TRBV27 and TRBJ1-1; possibly TRBD1 for D (6 bases). The V gene lost 3 bases and the J gene lost 8 bases, with 13 bases spanning the gap. CDR1 MNHEY and CDR2 SMNVEV come from the germline V gene (reference sequence). CDR3 length: 13 amino acids. CDR3 sequence: CASSLMTGYEAFF. The DNA of the CDR3 is TGTGCCAGCAGTTTGATGACAGGTTACGAAGCTTTCTTT.

V is TRBV14 and J is TRBJ2-7, with 13 bases matching TRBD2. From germline, CDR1 is SGHDN and CDR2 FVKESK. V gave up 5 bases and J gave up 6 bases; unmatched junction bases: 13. The CDR3 length is 17 residues. CDR3 DNA: TGTGCCAGCAGCGGGGAGACTAGCGGGGGGTCCTATCTCGAGCAGTACTTC. Its protein product is CASSGETSGGSYLEQYF.

The chain employs TRBV6-4 and TRBJ1-6, with 7 bases lining up with TRBD1. Germline CDR1 MRHNA, CDR2 SNTAGT. The trim removed 0 bases at V and 7 bases at J, leaving 3 bases unmatched. CDR3 length: 15 residues. The DNA of the CDR3 is TGTGCCAGCAGTGACTCAGAACAGGGGAATTCACCCCTCCACTTT. Translation: CASSDSEQGNSPLHF.

In this sample, this clone turned up a few times. The chain has TRBV6-4 and TRBJ2-7, with TRBD1 matching 8 bases. The CDR3 extends over 12 amino acids. The V gene's germline CDR1 is MRHNA and CDR2 SNTAGT. J gave up 6 bases and V 9 bases, and 7 bases lay outside the gene matches. The CDR3 reads CASQQGASEQYF. For the CDR3, the DNA is TGTGCCAGTCAGCAGGGGGCAAGCGAGCAGTACTTC.

The chain is built from TRBV6-1 and TRBJ1-5, with 8 bases that match TRBD1. Looked up from germline, CDR1 is MNHNS and CDR2 is SASEGT. The CDR3 extends over 15 amino acids. V lost 5 bases, J lost 6 bases, and 9 bases stayed unmatched. CDR3 bases: TGTGCCAGCAGTATACAGGGGGGCCCCTCTCAGCCCCAGCATTTT. Translated: CASSIQGGPSQPQHF.